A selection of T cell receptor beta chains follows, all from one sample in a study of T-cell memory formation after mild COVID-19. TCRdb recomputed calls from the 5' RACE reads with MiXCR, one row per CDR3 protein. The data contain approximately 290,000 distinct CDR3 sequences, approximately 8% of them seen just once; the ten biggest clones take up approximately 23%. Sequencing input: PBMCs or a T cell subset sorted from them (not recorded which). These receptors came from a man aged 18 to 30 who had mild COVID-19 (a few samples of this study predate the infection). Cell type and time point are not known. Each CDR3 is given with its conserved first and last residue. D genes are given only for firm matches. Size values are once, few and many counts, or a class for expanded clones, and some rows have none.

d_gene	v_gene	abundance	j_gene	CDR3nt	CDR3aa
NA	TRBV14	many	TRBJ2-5	TGTGCCAGCAGCCAAGTGGGGGGTGAGACCCAGTACTTC	CASSQVGGETQYF
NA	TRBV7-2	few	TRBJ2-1	TGTGCCAGCAGCCTCGGGCTACCGAACACAATGAGGCAGTTCTTC	CASSLGLPNTMRQFF
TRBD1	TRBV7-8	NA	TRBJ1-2	TGTGCCAGCAGCTTAGCCTCAGGGGGTGGCTATGGCTACACCTTC	CASSLASGGGYGYTF
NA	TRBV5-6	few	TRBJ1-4	TGTGCCAGCAGCTTGGGGGCCACCCCGGCCCCCGATTTT	CASSLGATPAPDF
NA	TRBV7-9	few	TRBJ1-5	TGTGCCAGCAGTTCTGACAGGCGAGATCAGCCCCAGCATTTT	CASSSDRRDQPQHF
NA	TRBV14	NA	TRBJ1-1	TGTGCCAGCAGCCAAGGGTCTTGGGAAAAAGCTTTCTTT	CASSQGSWEKAFF
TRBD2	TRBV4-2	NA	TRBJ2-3	TGTGCCAGCAGCCAAGTAGCGGGGAGACTCACAGATACGCAGTATTTT	CASSQVAGRLTDTQYF
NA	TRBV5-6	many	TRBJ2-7	TGTGCCAGCAGCTTGGAGGGAAATCGCTACGAGCAGTACTTC	CASSLEGNRYEQYF
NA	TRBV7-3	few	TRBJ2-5	TGTGCCAGCAGCTTAAGTCGGGCAGGCCGTGGAGAGACCCAGTACTTC	CASSLSRAGRGETQYF
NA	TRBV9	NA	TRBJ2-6	TGTGCCAGCAGCGCCCTCGAGTGGGCCAACGTCCTGACTTTC	CASSALEWANVLTF
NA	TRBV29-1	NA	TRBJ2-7	TGCAGCGTCACGGACCGATCATGGGGGGAGCAGTACTTC	CSVTDRSWGEQYF
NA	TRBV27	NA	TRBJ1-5	TGTGCCAGCAGTTTATCCGTCACTGTTCAGCCCCAGCATTTT	CASSLSVTVQPQHF
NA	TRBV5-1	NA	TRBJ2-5	TGCGCCAGCAGCTTAACCCCAGCGCACCAAGAGACCCAGTACTTC	CASSLTPAHQETQYF
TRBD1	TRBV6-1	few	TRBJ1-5	TGTGCCAGCAGTGACGGACAGGGGTCTCCCTATAGCAATCAGCCCCAGCATTTT	CASSDGQGSPYSNQPQHF
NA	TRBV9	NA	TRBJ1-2	TGTGCCAGCAGCGCCGGAGGGAACTATGGCTACACCTTC	CASSAGGNYGYTF
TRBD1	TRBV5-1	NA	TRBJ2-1	TGCGCCAGCAGCGCCGGGACAGGGTATGTGAATGAGCAGTTCTTC	CASSAGTGYVNEQFF